This T cell receptor (beta chain) emerged from a study of blood T cell repertoires in COVID-19. Some clones are missing from TCRdb's copy, which holds only in-frame ones; the method was immunoSEQ multiplex PCR. The sample contains hundreds of thousands of clones, roughly four fifths of which appear only once. With V trimmed by 5 bases and J by 2 bases, 6 bases remained unmatched. This CDR3 region has 15 residues. Germline CDR1 is SGHTA and CDR2 is FQGTGA. The V gene is TRBV7-3, the J gene TRBJ2-3; 8 nucleotides agree with TRBD1. Sequenced input: peripheral blood. This sequence originates from a woman at least 80 years old with COVID-19, enrolled during active disease. For the CDR3, the DNA is TGTGCCAGCAGCGAGCAGGGGGCCTACACAGATACGCAGTATTTT. Amino acid sequence: CASSEQGAYTDTQYF. The full variable domain, completed using reference TRBV7-3 and TRBJ2-3, is GAGVSQTPSNKVTEKGKYVELRCDPISGHTALYWYRQSLGQGPEFLIYFQGTGAADDSGLPNDRFFAVRPEGSVSTLKIQRTERGDSAVYLCASSEQGAYTDTQYFGPGTRLTVL.